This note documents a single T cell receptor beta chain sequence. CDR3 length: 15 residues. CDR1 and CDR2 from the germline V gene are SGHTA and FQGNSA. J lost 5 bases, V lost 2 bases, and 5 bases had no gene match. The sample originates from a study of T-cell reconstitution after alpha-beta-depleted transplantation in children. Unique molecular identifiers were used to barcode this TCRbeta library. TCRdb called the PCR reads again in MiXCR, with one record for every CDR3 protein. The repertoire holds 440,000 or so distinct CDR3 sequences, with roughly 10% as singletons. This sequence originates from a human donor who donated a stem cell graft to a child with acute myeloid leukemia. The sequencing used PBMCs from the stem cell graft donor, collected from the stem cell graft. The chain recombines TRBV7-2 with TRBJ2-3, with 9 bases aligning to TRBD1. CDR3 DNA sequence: TGTGCCAGCAGCTTATTTACAGGGGGCGAAGATACGCAGTATTTT. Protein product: CASSLFTGGEDTQYF.